The 26 T cell receptor beta chains in this list originate from one sample, sequenced in a study of blood T cell repertoires in COVID-19. The table came from immunoSEQ multiplex PCR; TCRdb's copy has only in-frame clones and leaves some out. The sample has approximately 230,000 clones, approximately 90% seen once. Sequences were obtained from PBMCs or T cells enriched from blood (not recorded which). The receptors here all came from a man in his forties or fifties who had recovered from COVID-19.

The chain recombines TRBV7-2 with TRBJ1-1, with unresolved D. Per the germline V gene, CDR1 is SGHTA and CDR2 is FQGNSA. Trimming cost V 5 bases and J 6 bases, with 13 bases left between them. There are 13 residues in the CDR3. The CDR3 nucleotides read TGTGCCAGCAGCGCTGACTGGGTCGCTGAAGCTTTCTTT. This sequence encodes CASSADWVAEAFF.

The chain combines TRBV4-3 with TRBJ2-1, with TRBD2 matching 12 bases. The CDR3 totals 17 residues. Germline assignment: CDR1 LGHNA and CDR2 YSLEER. V lost 5 bases to trimming and J lost 4 bases; unmatched junction nucleotides: 9. The CDR3 loop is CASSSTLAGGRYNEQFF. The CDR3 DNA follows: TGCGCCAGCAGCTCAACACTAGCGGGGGGACGTTACAATGAGCAGTTCTTC.

The rearrangement uses TRBV27 and TRBJ2-7, with D possibly matching TRBD1 (6 bases). The CDR3 runs 12 residues. V was shortened by 6 bases and J by 3 bases, with 9 bases between the two germline ends. Germline loops: CDR1 MNHEY, CDR2 SMNVEV (reference sequence). The CDR3 DNA reads as TGTGCCAGCAGGAGGGGGAACTACGAGCAGTACTTC. It translates to CASRRGNYEQYF.

This clone appeared a few times. The chain combines TRBV4-2 with TRBJ2-3; tentative D call: TRBD2 (6 bases). V was cut by 1 base and J by 11 bases, with 13 bases left in between. CDR1 is LGHNA, CDR2 YNFKEQ, per germline. The CDR3 has 13 residues. DNA of the CDR3: TGTGCCAGCAGCCAAGCTCAACTAGCCCTGCAGTATTTT. Translated, it gives CASSQAQLALQYF.

This clone has just one count. This chain connects TRBV10-3 to TRBJ2-1, with 14 bases lining up with TRBD2. The V gene's germline CDR1 is ENHRY and CDR2 SYGVKD. The CDR3 spans 16 residues. Trimming cost V 2 bases and J 4 bases; bases outside gene matches: 1. The CDR3 here is CAISEGLAGGYNEQFF. The CDR3 nucleotides read TGTGCCATCAGTGAGGGACTAGCGGGAGGATACAATGAGCAGTTCTTC.

Regarding this clone: Mismatch with germline at one junction end may stem from a read error. The chain uses TRBV12-3 or TRBV12-4 and TRBJ2-4; tentatively, D is TRBD2 (6 bases). The CDR3 spans 13 residues. Written as DNA, the CDR3 is TGTGCCAGCAGTTTAGGGATGCAGGGAGGTGGGCACTTC. This codes for CASSLGMQGGGHF.

J is TRBJ1-1 and V is TRBV18, with D perhaps TRBD1 (5 bases). Trimming took off 3 bases at V and 3 bases at J, with 14 bases between the two ends. Germline V gene sequence: CDR1 KGHSH, CDR2 LQKENI. The length of the CDR3 is 15 residues. DNA for the CDR3: TGTGCCAGCTCACCGTTTGGGGGGACGGACACTGAAGCTTTCTTT. Its translation: CASSPFGGTDTEAFF.

V gene TRBV6-5 combines with J gene TRBJ2-5; 9 bases are a match to TRBD1. The CDR3 is 14 amino acids. Germline V gene lookup returns CDR1 MNHEY and CDR2 SVGAGI. V trimming: 5 bases; J trimming: 3 bases; junction bases outside the gene matches: 4. The CDR3 DNA reads as TGTGCCAGCAGTCCGGGACAGGGCGAAGAGACCCAGTACTTC. Translated, it gives CASSPGQGEETQYF.

The rearrangement links TRBV3-1 (or the pseudogene TRBV3-2) to TRBJ1-2; unclear D gene. CDR1 LGHDT and CDR2 YNNKEL come from the germline V gene (reference sequence). V lost 2 bases and J lost 6, with 16 bases in between. The CDR3 extends over 15 amino acids. The CDR3 nucleotides read TGTGCCAGCAGCCAATCAGACTGGTCGGTAGATGGCTACACCTTC. This codes for CASSQSDWSVDGYTF.

The rearrangement links TRBV18 to TRBJ2-7; possibly TRBD1 for D (5 bases). Trimming took 6 bases from V and 3 from J, leaving 21 bases between them. Germline V gene data show CDR1 as KGHSH and CDR2 as LQKENI. This CDR3 comprises 16 residues. CDR3 protein: CASSPQAREIGYEQYF. CDR3 coding DNA: TGTGCCAGCTCCCCGCAAGCCAGGGAAATTGGCTACGAGCAGTACTTC.

The V call is TRBV5-6, the J call TRBJ2-7, with D perhaps TRBD1 (6 bases). Trimming cost V 0 bases and J 6 bases, with 13 bases left between them. Germline V gives CDR1 SGHDT, CDR2 YYEEEE. The CDR3 covers 14 residues. This CDR3 reads CASSLDTGLAEQYF. CDR3 DNA sequence: TGTGCCAGCAGCTTGGACACAGGGCTGGCCGAGCAGTACTTC.

The CDR3 DNA reads as TGCGCCAGCAGCTTATTATTTTCGACAGGGTCAGATACGCAGTATTTT. It is translated as CASSLLFSTGSDTQYF. The genes are TRBV5-1 and TRBJ2-3, with 7 positions matching TRBD1. The CDR3 runs to 16 residues. Germline-derived CDR1 and CDR2 are SGHRS and YFSETQ. The V segment lost 2 bases and the J segment 4 bases; nucleotides outside the gene matches: 10.

The rearrangement joins TRBV5-4 to TRBJ2-5; D unresolved. The CDR3 length is 14 residues. The germline V gene has CDR1 SGHNT and CDR2 YYREEE (reference sequence). The V end was cut by 0 bases, the J end by 3 bases, with 9 bases between. DNA of the CDR3: TGTGCCAGCAGCTTGGACAGTAGGAAAGAGACCCAGTACTTC. It is translated as CASSLDSRKETQYF.

The J gene is TRBJ2-5, the V gene TRBV7-8; 8 bases match TRBD2. The CDR3 totals 16 residues. Germline trimming cut 5 bases from V and 2 bases from J; bases unmatched to any gene: 10. CDR1 is SGHVS, CDR2 FQNEAQ, per germline. CDR3 bases: TGTGCCAGCAGCCCTCAACCGGGACTAGGGCAAGAGACCCAGTACTTC. Translating gives CASSPQPGLGQETQYF.

This clone appeared once. V is TRBV7-7 and J is TRBJ2-1; the match to TRBD1 covers 7 bases. The CDR3 consists of 18 residues. Germline V CDR1 and CDR2: SSHAT, FNYEAQ (reference sequence). V was pared by 5 bases and J by 6 bases, with 19 bases of the junction left unmatched. The CDR3 here is CASSPREGDRVQGNEQFF. CDR3 DNA sequence: TGTGCCAGCAGCCCTCGTGAGGGTGACAGGGTACAAGGCAATGAGCAGTTCTTC. The variable domain in full, with the rest retrieved from reference TRBV7-7 and TRBJ2-1, is GAGVSQSPRYKVTKRGQDVTLRCDPISSHATLYWYQQALGQGPEFLTYFNYEAQPDKSGLPSDRFSAERPEGSISTLTIQRTEQRDSAMYRCASSPREGDRVQGNEQFFGPGTRLTVL.

The genes are TRBV25-1 and TRBJ1-2; the match to TRBD1 covers 10 bases. Germline V gene lookup returns CDR1 MGHDK and CDR2 SYGVNS. V shed 10 bases and J 4 bases; nucleotides not matched to a gene: 12. There are 15 residues in the CDR3. In DNA, the CDR3 is TGTGCCACGGGGGGACAGGGGTCTTCCGTCTATGGCTACACCTTC. This translates into CATGGQGSSVYGYTF.

The chain carries TRBV6-5 and TRBJ1-2; tentatively, D is TRBD1 (5 bases). The germline V gene has CDR1 MNHEY and CDR2 SVGAGI. Trimming took 7 bases from V and 2 from J, leaving 17 bases between them. The CDR3 loop spans 15 amino acids. The CDR3 nucleotides read TGTGCCAGCAATCACAATCCGGGGGAAAACTATGGCTACACCTTC. Protein product: CASNHNPGENYGYTF.

The DNA for the CDR3 is TGTGCCAGCAGCACTAGCGGGACTCGGGACTACGAGCAGTACTTC. It encodes CASSTSGTRDYEQYF. The chain links TRBV21-1 to TRBJ2-7; TRBD2 is the table's D call, not checked against the DNA. TRBV21-1 is an annotated pseudogene. The CDR3 consists of 15 residues.

V usage is TRBV11-2 and J usage is TRBJ2-1, with D perhaps matching TRBD2 (5 bases). Trimming cost V 1 base and J 3 bases, with 16 bases left between them. The CDR3 is 17 amino acids. Germline assignment: CDR1 SGHAT and CDR2 FQNNGV. The CDR3 nucleotides are TGTGCCAGCAGCTTAGCCAACCCGGGGTTGAGCTACAATGAGCAGTTCTTC. Translating it yields CASSLANPGLSYNEQFF.

The chain uses TRBV19 and TRBJ2-7; 7 bases agree with TRBD1. This CDR3 has 13 amino acids. V lost 7 bases, J lost 2 bases, and 5 bases stayed unmatched. Looked up from germline, CDR1 is LNHDA and CDR2 is SQIVND (reference sequence). In DNA, the CDR3 is TGTGCCAGTACGGGCCAGGGGGCCTACGAGCAGTACTTC. Protein product: CASTGQGAYEQYF. Full variable domain (outside the CDR3, taken from reference TRBV19 and TRBJ2-7): DGGITQSPKYLFRKEGQNVTLSCEQNLNHDAMYWYRQDPGQGLRLIYYSQIVNDFQKGDIAEGYSVSREKKESFPLTVTSAQKNPTAFYLCASTGQGAYEQYFGPGTRLTVT.

The chain carries TRBV11-3 and TRBJ1-5; TRBD1 is a possible D gene (5 bases). Per germline, CDR1 SGHNT and CDR2 YENEEA. With 1 base removed from V and 0 bases from J, the gap between germline ends came to 16 bases. The CDR3 sequence is 18 residues long. Here the CDR3 reads CASSLGRRQKLSNQPQHF. CDR3 DNA: TGTGCCAGCAGCTTAGGTAGAAGACAGAAACTTAGCAATCAGCCCCAGCATTTT.

The chain has TRBV19 and TRBJ2-7; D is unclear. Trimming pared 1 base from V and 4 bases from J, leaving 8 bases between. This CDR3 spans 13 amino acids. The germline V gene encodes CDR1 LNHDA and CDR2 SQIVND (reference sequence). DNA for the CDR3: TGTGCCAGTAGTATAGGGCGGATTTACGAGCAGTACTTC. It specifies CASSIGRIYEQYF.

This chain connects TRBV7-2 to TRBJ2-5; 8 bases are a match to TRBD1. The trim removed 6 bases at V and 4 bases at J, leaving 7 bases unmatched. The CDR3 totals 14 residues. Germline-derived CDR1 and CDR2 are SGHTA and FQGNSA. CDR3 protein: CASRPTGAPETQYF. As DNA, the CDR3 is TGTGCCAGCAGGCCGACAGGGGCCCCAGAGACCCAGTACTTC.

The chain is built from TRBV6-5 and TRBJ1-2; D not resolved. The germline V and J ends were trimmed by 6 bases and 5 bases, with 16 bases remaining between them. The CDR3 runs 14 residues. Germline V lookup: CDR1 MNHEY, CDR2 SVGAGI. The CDR3 is CASSPPSFFYGYTF. The CDR3 DNA follows: TGTGCCAGCAGCCCCCCCAGTTTTTTTTATGGCTACACCTTC.

The chain has TRBV2 and TRBJ2-1; perhaps TRBD2 as D (6 bases). This CDR3 contains 14 residues. Germline loops: CDR1 SNHLY, CDR2 FYNNEI. Trimming stripped 9 bases from V and 0 bases from J, with 12 bases between. The CDR3 sequence: CARAGLSSYNEQFF. CDR3 nucleotide sequence: TGTGCCAGGGCGGGACTCAGCTCCTACAATGAGCAGTTCTTC.

The chain combines TRBV10-3 with TRBJ2-1; D is possibly TRBD2 (6 bases). V lost 3 bases and J lost 9, with 24 bases in between. The CDR3 spans 17 residues. Germline CDR1 is ENHRY and CDR2 is SYGVKD. CDR3 DNA: TGTGCCATCAGTGAATGGGGGGACTCGACCCCATTAGCTGAGCAGTTCTTC. This encodes CAISEWGDSTPLAEQFF.